Shown below are 8 T cell receptor beta chains from a single sample sequenced in a study of T cells in Graves' hyperthyroidism and ophthalmopathy. Amplification yielded TCR beta CDR3 regions, with RNA transcripts as the source. First-round RT-PCR with HTBI primers amplified the TCR CDR3 region. Each CDR3 protein gets one entry after TCRdb re-called the multiplex PCR reads with MiXCR. The sample holds about half a million distinct CDR3 sequences, under 25% seen once. Sequencing input: blood. These receptors were obtained from a man aged 18 to 29 with Graves' hyperthyroidism.

The table lists this clonotype with many counts. The chain carries TRBV6-5 and TRBJ1-3; the D is unclear. The CDR3 is made up of 15 amino acids. Germline V gene lookup returns CDR1 MNHEY and CDR2 SVGAGI. The V end lost 5 bases, the J end lost 0 bases, and 11 bases lay between the germline ends. CDR3 nucleotides: TGTGCCAGCAGTCTAAAGGGTAACTCTGGAAACACCATATATTTT. As protein: CASSLKGNSGNTIYF.

V usage is TRBV15 and J usage is TRBJ1-2; tentative D call: TRBD1 (6 bases). Germline CDR1 and CDR2: LNHNV and YYDKDF (reference sequence). Trimming removed 0 bases at V and 8 bases at J, with 7 bases between. This CDR3 has 12 residues. In DNA, the CDR3 is TGTGCCACCAGCAGAGACAGGGGAGGCTACACCTTC. Translated: CATSRDRGGYTF.

This chain connects TRBV10-2 to TRBJ1-5; TRBD1 is a possible D gene (6 bases). Between the trimmed V and J ends, which lost 10 bases and 7 bases, there was a span of 17 bases. Per germline, CDR1 WSHSY and CDR2 SAAADI. This CDR3 spans 13 amino acids. The CDR3 sequence: CATLGGGGQPQHF. The CDR3 nucleotides read TGCGCCACCCTAGGGGGGGGCGGACAGCCCCAGCATTTT.

In its sample, this clonotype was seen once. This chain connects TRBV27 to TRBJ1-5; D remains unclear. Trimming left V 3 bases short and J 0 bases short, with 9 bases between. This CDR3 has 15 residues. CDR1 and CDR2 (germline): MNHEY, SMNVEV (reference sequence). CDR3 sequence reads: CASSFSRSSNQPQHF. The CDR3, as DNA: TGTGCCAGCAGTTTTTCCAGGTCTAGCAATCAGCCCCAGCATTTT.

This clonotype was detected ten times or more. The gene calls are TRBV7-6 and TRBJ1-3; D is undetermined. The CDR3 is 13 amino acids. V shed 4 bases and J shed 3 bases, with 7 bases lying between them. The germline V gene has CDR1 SGHVS and CDR2 FNYEAQ. The CDR3 here is CASSWTLGNTIYF. CDR3 DNA sequence: TGTGCCAGCAGCTGGACCCTTGGAAACACCATATATTTT.

This clonotype was found many times. The CDR3 here is CSANRATGELFF. CDR3 in DNA: TGCAGTGCGAACAGGGCCACCGGGGAGCTGTTTTTT. This chain uses TRBV20-1 with TRBJ2-2; D possibly corresponds to TRBD1 (6 bases). Trimming removed 6 bases from V and 4 bases from J, with 9 bases in between. The length of the CDR3 is 12 residues. The germline CDR1 and CDR2 sequences are DFQATT and SNEGSKA (reference sequence).

The chain joins TRBV12-3 or TRBV12-4 to TRBJ1-2; 9 bases line up with TRBD1. The junction had 12 bases not matched to a gene; V was cut back by 7 bases and J by 6 bases. The CDR3 is 15 amino acids. The CDR3 nucleotides are TGTGCCAGCACCACACACCGGGACAGGGATCATGGCTACACCTTC. Protein: CASTTHRDRDHGYTF.

This clonotype has a count of ten or more. The rearrangement uses TRBV12-5 and TRBJ2-5; 9 positions agree with TRBD1. V shed 4 bases and J 3 bases; nucleotides not matched to a gene: 9. Germline CDR1 reads LGHNT; CDR2 reads FRNRAP. This CDR3 region has 16 residues. The CDR3 loop reads CASGSGQGPGEETQYF. The CDR3 DNA is TGTGCTAGTGGTTCAGGACAGGGGCCGGGAGAAGAGACCCAGTACTTC.